The T cell receptor (beta chain) described here comes from a study of blood T cell repertoires in COVID-19. In the study overall: Specimens from acute and convalescent COVID-19 originated in the United States, Italy and Spain. Nucleic acid was either cDNA or gDNA, and it came from T cells, B-cell-depleted T cells, or PBMCs.

As processed by the authors: How many nucleated cells were present was estimated from reference gene primer amplification. Generated by immunoSEQ multiplex PCR, the TCRdb table keeps only in-frame clones and is missing some. Clone size and V and J calls were adopted from that table, with D and trimming inferred from the DNA. The sample includes some 70,000 clones, roughly 85% of them seen just once. The sequence came from a woman in her sixties with acute or convalescent COVID-19. The sequencing input was peripheral blood.

CDR3 in amino acids: CASSFEAGERYEQYF. In nucleotides, the CDR3 is TGTGCCAGCAGCTTTGAGGCGGGGGAGCGCTACGAGCAGTACTTC. The chain joins TRBV7-2 to TRBJ2-7; 7 bases agree with TRBD2. The germline gives CDR1 SGHTA, CDR2 FQGNSA. This CDR3 is built from 15 residues. V lost 3 bases to trimming and J lost 3 bases; unmatched junction nucleotides: 8.